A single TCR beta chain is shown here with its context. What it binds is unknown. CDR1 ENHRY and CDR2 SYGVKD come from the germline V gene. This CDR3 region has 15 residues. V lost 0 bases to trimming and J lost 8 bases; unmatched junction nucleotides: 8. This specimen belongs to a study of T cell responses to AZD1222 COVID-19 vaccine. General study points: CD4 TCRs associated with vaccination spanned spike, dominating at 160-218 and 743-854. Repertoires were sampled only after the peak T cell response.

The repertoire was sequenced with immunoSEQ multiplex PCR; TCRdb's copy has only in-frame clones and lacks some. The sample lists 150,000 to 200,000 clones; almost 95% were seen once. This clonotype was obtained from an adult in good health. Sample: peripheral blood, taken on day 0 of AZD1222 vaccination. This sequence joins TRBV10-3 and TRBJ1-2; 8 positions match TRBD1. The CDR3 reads CAISESDREFRGYTF. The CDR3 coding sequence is TGTGCCATCAGTGAGTCGGACAGGGAGTTTCGGGGCTACACCTTC.